This paragraph reports one T cell receptor (beta chain). The data belong to a study of CD8+ T cells in alopecia areata. The V gene's germline CDR1 is SGHTA and CDR2 FQGNSA. This CDR3 has 18 residues. The J segment lost 0 bases and the V segment lost 2 bases, leaving 8 bases of the junction unmatched. In each case, RNA was isolated and then reverse transcribed into cDNA as the sequencing template. TCRdb keeps only in-frame clones here, not all; method: immunoSEQ multiplex PCR. This sample yields over 120,000 clones, of which about half are seen a single time; 0.95% to 1% belongs to the top ten. This TCR was recovered from a human donor with alopecia areata. This sequence joins TRBV7-2 and TRBJ2-4; TRBD2 aligns across 9 bases. Sequenced here: CD4+ T cells sorted from blood, sampled at week 0. CDR3 loop: CASSLFLLAGLAKNIQYF. The CDR3, as DNA: TGTGCCAGCAGCTTATTCCTCCTAGCGGGGCTAGCCAAAAACATTCAGTACTTC.